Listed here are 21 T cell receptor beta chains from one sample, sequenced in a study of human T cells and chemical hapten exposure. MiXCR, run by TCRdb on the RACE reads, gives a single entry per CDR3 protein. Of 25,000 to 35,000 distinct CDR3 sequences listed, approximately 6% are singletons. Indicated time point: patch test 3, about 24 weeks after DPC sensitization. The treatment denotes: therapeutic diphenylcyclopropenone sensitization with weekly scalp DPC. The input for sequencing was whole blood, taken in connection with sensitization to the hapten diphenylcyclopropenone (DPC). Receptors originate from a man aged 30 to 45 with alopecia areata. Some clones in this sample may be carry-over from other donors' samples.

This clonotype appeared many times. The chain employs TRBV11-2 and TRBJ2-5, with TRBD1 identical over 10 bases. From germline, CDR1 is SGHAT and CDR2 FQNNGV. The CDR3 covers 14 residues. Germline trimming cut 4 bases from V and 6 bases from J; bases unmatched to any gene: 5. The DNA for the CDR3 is TGTGCCAGCAGCTCGACAGGGGGCAGGAAGACCCAGTACTTC. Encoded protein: CASSSTGGRKTQYF.

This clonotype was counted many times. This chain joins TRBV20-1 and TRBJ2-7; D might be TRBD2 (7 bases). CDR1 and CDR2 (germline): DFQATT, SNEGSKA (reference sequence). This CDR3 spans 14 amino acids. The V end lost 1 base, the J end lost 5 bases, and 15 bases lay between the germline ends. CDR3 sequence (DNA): TGCAGTGCTAGAGCCTTTGGGGGGGCCCACGAGCAGTACTTC. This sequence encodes CSARAFGGAHEQYF.

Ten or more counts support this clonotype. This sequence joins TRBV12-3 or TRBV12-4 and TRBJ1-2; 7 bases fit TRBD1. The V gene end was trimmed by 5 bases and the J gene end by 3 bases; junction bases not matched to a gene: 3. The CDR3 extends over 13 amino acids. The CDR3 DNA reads TGTGCCAGCAGTCCCGGGACAGACTATGGCTACACCTTC. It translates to CASSPGTDYGYTF.

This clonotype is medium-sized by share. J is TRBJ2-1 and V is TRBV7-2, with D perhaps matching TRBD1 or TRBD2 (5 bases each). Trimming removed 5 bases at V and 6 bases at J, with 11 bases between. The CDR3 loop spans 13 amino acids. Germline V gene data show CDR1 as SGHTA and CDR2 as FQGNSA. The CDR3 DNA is TGTGCCAGCAGCACCGGGACGACCAATGAGCAGTTCTTC. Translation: CASSTGTTNEQFF.

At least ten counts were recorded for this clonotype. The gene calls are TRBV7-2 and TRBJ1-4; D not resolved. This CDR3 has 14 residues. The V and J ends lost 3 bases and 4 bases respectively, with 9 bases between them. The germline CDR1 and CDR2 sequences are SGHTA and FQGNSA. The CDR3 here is CASSFDASNEKLFF. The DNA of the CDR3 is TGTGCCAGCAGCTTTGACGCGAGTAATGAAAAACTGTTTTTT.

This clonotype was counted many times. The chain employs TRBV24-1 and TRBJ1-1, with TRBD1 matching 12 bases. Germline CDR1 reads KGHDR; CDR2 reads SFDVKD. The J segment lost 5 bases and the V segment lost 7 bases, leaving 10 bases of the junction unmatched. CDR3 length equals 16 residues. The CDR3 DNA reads TGTGCCACCAGCCACCGGGACAGGGGGCGAGATACTGAAGCTTTCTTT. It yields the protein CATSHRDRGRDTEAFF.

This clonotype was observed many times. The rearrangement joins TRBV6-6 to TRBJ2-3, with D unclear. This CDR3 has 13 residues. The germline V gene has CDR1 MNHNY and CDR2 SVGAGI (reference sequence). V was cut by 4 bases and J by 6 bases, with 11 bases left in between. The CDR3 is CASSWLSTDTQYF. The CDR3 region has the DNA TGTGCCAGCAGTTGGCTCTCCACTGATACGCAGTATTTT.

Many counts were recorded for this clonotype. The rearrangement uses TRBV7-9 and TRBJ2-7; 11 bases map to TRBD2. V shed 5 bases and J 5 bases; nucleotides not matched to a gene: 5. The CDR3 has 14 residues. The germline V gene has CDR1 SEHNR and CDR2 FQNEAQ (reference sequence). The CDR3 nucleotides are TGTGCCAGCAGCCATAGCGGGAGGGCCAACGAGCAGTACTTC. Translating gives CASSHSGRANEQYF.

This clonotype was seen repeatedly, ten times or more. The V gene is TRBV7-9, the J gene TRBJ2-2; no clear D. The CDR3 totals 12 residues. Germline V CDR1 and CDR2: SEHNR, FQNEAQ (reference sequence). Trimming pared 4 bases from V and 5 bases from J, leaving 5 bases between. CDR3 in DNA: TGTGCCAGCAGCTATGCGACCGGGGAGCTGTTTTTT. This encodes CASSYATGELFF.

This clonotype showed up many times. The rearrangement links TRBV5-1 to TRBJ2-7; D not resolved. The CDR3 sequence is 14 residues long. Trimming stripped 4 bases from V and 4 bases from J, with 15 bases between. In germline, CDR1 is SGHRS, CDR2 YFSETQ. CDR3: CASSVGELGYEQYF. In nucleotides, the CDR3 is TGCGCCAGCAGCGTTGGGGAACTGGGGTACGAGCAGTACTTC.

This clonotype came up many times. CDR3 nucleotide sequence: TGCGCCAGCAGAACTACATCGGGGGCCAAAAACATTCAGTACTTC. Encoded protein: CASRTTSGAKNIQYF. This rearrangement joins TRBV10-2 to TRBJ2-4; the D gene is possibly TRBD2 (5 bases). This CDR3 has 15 residues. Trimming cost V 6 bases and J 1 base, with 13 bases left between them. Per the germline V gene, CDR1 is WSHSY and CDR2 is SAAADI.

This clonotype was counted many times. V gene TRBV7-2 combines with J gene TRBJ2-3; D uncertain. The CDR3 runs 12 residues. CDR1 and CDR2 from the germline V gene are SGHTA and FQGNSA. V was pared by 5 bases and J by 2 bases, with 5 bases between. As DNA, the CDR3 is TGTGCCAGCAGCGCCTTCACAGATACGCAGTATTTT. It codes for CASSAFTDTQYF.

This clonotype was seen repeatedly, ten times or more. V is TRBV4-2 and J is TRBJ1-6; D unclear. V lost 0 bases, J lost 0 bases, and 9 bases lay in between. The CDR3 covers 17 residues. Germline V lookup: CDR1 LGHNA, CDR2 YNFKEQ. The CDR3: CASSQDDGSSYNSPLHF. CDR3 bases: TGTGCCAGCAGCCAAGATGACGGATCCTCCTATAATTCACCCCTCCACTTT.

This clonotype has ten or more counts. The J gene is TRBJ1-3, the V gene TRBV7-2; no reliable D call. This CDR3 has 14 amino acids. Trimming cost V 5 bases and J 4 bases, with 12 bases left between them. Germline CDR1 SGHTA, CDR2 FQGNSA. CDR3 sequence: CASSPDRGGNTIYF. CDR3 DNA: TGTGCCAGCAGCCCGGACCGAGGGGGAAACACCATATATTTT. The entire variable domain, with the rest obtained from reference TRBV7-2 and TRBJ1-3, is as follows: GAGVSQSPSNKVTEKGKDVELRCDPISGHTALYWYRQSLGQGLEFLIYFQGNSAPDKSGLPSDRFSAERTGGSVSTLTIQRTQQEDSAVYLCASSPDRGGNTIYFGEGSWLTVV.

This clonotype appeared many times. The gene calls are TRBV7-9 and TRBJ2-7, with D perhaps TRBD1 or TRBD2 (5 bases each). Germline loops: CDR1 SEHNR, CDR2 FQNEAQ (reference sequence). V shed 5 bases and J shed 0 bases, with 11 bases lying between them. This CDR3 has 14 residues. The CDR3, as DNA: TGTGCCAGCAGCGGTACCGGGACCTCCTACGAGCAGTACTTC. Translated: CASSGTGTSYEQYF.

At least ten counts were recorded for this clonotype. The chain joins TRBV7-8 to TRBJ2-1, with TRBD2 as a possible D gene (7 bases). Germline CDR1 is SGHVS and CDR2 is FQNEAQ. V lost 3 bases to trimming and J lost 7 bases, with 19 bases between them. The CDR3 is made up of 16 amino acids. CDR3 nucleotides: TGTGCCAGCAGCTTGCCCAAAACGGGGGGCCAAAATGAGCAGTTCTTC. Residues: CASSLPKTGGQNEQFF.

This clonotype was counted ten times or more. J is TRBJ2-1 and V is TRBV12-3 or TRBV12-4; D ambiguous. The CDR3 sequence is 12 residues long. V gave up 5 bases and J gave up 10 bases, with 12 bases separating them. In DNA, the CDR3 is TGTGCCAGCAGTCCGGACCTGGCGGAGCAGTTCTTC. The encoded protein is CASSPDLAEQFF.

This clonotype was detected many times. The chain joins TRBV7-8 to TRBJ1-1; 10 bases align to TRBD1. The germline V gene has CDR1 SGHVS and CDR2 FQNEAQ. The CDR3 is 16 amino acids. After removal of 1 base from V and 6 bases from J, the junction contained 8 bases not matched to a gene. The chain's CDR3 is CASSLEADRGFAEAFF. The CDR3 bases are TGTGCCAGCAGCTTAGAGGCGGACAGGGGGTTCGCTGAAGCTTTCTTT.

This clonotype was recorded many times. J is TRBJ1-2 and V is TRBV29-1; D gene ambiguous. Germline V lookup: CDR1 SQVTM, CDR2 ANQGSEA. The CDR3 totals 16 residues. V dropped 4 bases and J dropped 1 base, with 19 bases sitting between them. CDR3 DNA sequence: TGCAGCGTTGTAAGGGTCTTTCAGTCGGATAACTATGGCTACACCTTC. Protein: CSVVRVFQSDNYGYTF.

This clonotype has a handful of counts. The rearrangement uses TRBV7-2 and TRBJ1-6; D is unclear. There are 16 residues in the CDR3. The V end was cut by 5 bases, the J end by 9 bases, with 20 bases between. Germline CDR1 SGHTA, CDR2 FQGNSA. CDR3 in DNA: TGTGCCAGCAGCGTAGTCTGGAGCGGCAGCGGTTCACCCCTCCACTTT. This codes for CASSVVWSGSGSPLHF.

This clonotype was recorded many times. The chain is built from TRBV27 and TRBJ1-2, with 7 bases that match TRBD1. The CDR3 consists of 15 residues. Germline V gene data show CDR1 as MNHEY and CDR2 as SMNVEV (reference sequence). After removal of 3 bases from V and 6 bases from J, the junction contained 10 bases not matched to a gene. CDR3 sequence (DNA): TGTGCCAGCAGTTTCGGACCAGACAGGGAGAATGGCTACACCTTC. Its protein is CASSFGPDRENGYTF.